Listed below are T cell receptor beta chains from one sample, sequenced in a study of cytomegalovirus exposure and HLA in healthy donors. Clones were sequenced by immunoSEQ multiplex PCR, and TCRdb holds only the in-frame ones, with some missing. The sample contains roughly 100,000 clones, roughly 66% of which appear only once. Sequencing was carried out using PBMCs. The receptor set was obtained from a woman between 45 and 65 years old in good health and CMV-seronegative. CDR3s include the opening cysteine and the closing phenylalanine or tryptophan. A D gene is named only where the DNA matches it firmly. For some rows the clone size is stated as once, few or many, or as a class when expanded; others skip it.

v_call: TRBV5-6
j_call: TRBJ1-3
d_call: NA
clone_size: once
cdr3_aa: CASSLFLATAGNTIYF
cdr3_nt: TGTGCCAGCAGCTTGTTCTTGGCAACCGCTGGAAACACCATATATTTT

v_call: TRBV4-1
j_call: TRBJ1-2
d_call: TRBD1
clone_size: few
cdr3_aa: CASSQRDRGTGYTF
cdr3_nt: TGCGCCAGCAGCCAAAGGGACAGGGGGACTGGCTACACCTTC

v_call: TRBV7-8
j_call: TRBJ2-7
d_call: TRBD2
clone_size: NA
cdr3_aa: CASSLGAGGPYF
cdr3_nt: TGTGCCAGCAGCTTAGGAGCGGGAGGGCCGTACTTC

v_call: TRBV11-2
j_call: TRBJ2-3
d_call: TRBD1
clone_size: NA
cdr3_aa: CASSRRGLTTDTQYF
cdr3_nt: TGTGCCAGCAGCCGCAGGGGGCTAACAACAGATACGCAGTATTTT

v_call: TRBV4-3
j_call: TRBJ2-3
d_call: NA
clone_size: NA
cdr3_aa: CASSRRAGLSTDTQYF
cdr3_nt: TGCGCCAGCAGCCGAAGGGCAGGACTTAGCACAGATACGCAGTATTTT

v_call: TRBV19
j_call: TRBJ2-1
d_call: TRBD2
clone_size: NA
cdr3_aa: CASSIGLAGYNEQFF
cdr3_nt: TGTGCCAGTAGTATAGGACTAGCGGGTTATAATGAGCAGTTCTTC

v_call: TRBV11-2
j_call: TRBJ1-4
d_call: NA
clone_size: few
cdr3_aa: CASSGLTVGNEKLFF
cdr3_nt: TGTGCCAGCAGCGGATTGACAGTCGGGAATGAAAAACTGTTTTTT

v_call: TRBV11-2
j_call: TRBJ2-1
d_call: TRBD2
clone_size: NA
cdr3_aa: CASNHLGRESYNEQFF
cdr3_nt: TGTGCCAGCAACCATTTAGGGCGGGAGTCCTACAATGAGCAGTTCTTC

v_call: TRBV12-5
j_call: TRBJ2-3
d_call: TRBD1
clone_size: NA
cdr3_aa: CASGFKATGLQYF
cdr3_nt: TGTGCTAGTGGTTTTAAGGCGACAGGGTTGCAGTATTTT

v_call: TRBV7-9
j_call: TRBJ2-7
d_call: TRBD1
clone_size: NA
cdr3_aa: CASSLPGTGYEQYF
cdr3_nt: TGTGCCAGCAGCTTACCCGGGACAGGGTACGAGCAGTACTTC

v_call: TRBV4-1
j_call: TRBJ2-1
d_call: TRBD2
clone_size: NA
cdr3_aa: CASSQDLGLAGEYNEQFF
cdr3_nt: TGCGCCAGCAGCCAAGATTTGGGACTAGCGGGAGAGTACAATGAGCAGTTCTTC

v_call: TRBV5-1
j_call: TRBJ2-2
d_call: NA
clone_size: NA
cdr3_aa: CASSPGHRRGTGELFF
cdr3_nt: TGCGCCAGCAGCCCAGGACACCGGCGAGGCACCGGGGAGCTGTTTTTT

v_call: TRBV2
j_call: TRBJ2-5
d_call: TRBD2
clone_size: NA
cdr3_aa: CASRGGGRETQYF
cdr3_nt: TGTGCCAGCAGGGGCGGGGGACGGGAGACCCAGTACTTC

v_call: TRBV11-3
j_call: TRBJ2-3
d_call: NA
clone_size: NA
cdr3_aa: CASSQLRGTDTQYF
cdr3_nt: TGTGCCAGCAGCCAATTGCGGGGCACAGATACGCAGTATTTT

v_call: TRBV16
j_call: TRBJ1-5
d_call: NA
clone_size: NA
cdr3_aa: CASSPGLGNQPQHF
cdr3_nt: TGTGCCAGCAGCCCAGGGCTAGGGAATCAGCCCCAGCATTTT

v_call: TRBV7-2
j_call: TRBJ2-1
d_call: NA
clone_size: few
cdr3_aa: CASSAPPGTRNFF
cdr3_nt: TGTGCCAGCAGCGCACCCCCCGGGACACGGAATTTCTTC

v_call: TRBV5-4
j_call: TRBJ2-2
d_call: TRBD2
clone_size: few
cdr3_aa: CASSFSGGPFGELFF
cdr3_nt: TGTGCCAGCAGCTTCTCGGGGGGGCCTTTCGGGGAGCTGTTTTTT

v_call: TRBV28
j_call: TRBJ1-1
d_call: NA
clone_size: NA
cdr3_aa: CASSENPNTEAFF
cdr3_nt: TGTGCCAGCAGCGAGAACCCGAACACTGAAGCTTTCTTT

v_call: TRBV4-1
j_call: TRBJ2-7
d_call: TRBD2
clone_size: NA
cdr3_aa: CASSQELATTYEQYF
cdr3_nt: TGCGCCAGCAGCCAAGAACTAGCGACCACCTACGAGCAGTACTTC